The sample holds a few counts of the clone carrying this T cell receptor beta chain. The target antigen is unknown. The sample originates from a study of vaccination effects on CD4 cells after COVID-19. Study in general: Sampling occurred 16 days and one week pre-vaccination in two convalescent patients.

The assay was immunoSEQ multiplex PCR, and TCRdb's table has in-frame clones only and misses some. The sample carries around 53,000 clones, more than 65% recorded once. Under the ViraFEST assay, PBMC were stimulated with viral peptide pools so that antigen-specific CD4+ T cells expanded. Sequencing was performed afterwards. CD4+ T cell isolation took place after 10 days of culture. Documented for the person is a PCR-confirmed SARS-CoV-2 infection occurring between March and December 2020. With an HIV-1 Nef peptide pool, the negative control culture was set up. The specimen was CD4+ T cells from PBMCs cultured with HIV peptides, collected before COVID-19 vaccination. Subset: HIV-1 Nef peptide pool negative control/reference culture. This sequence originates from a human donor who had a prior SARS-CoV-2 infection.

CDR3 nucleotides: TGTGCCACCAGCAGAGATCAGGGGGGCTACGAGCAGTACTTC. Encoded protein: CATSRDQGGYEQYF. The rearrangement joins TRBV15 to TRBJ2-7, with a weak D call TRBD1 (7 bases). The CDR3 covers 14 residues. Per germline, CDR1 LNHNV and CDR2 YYDKDF (reference sequence). V was cut by 0 bases and J by 3 bases, with 9 bases left in between.